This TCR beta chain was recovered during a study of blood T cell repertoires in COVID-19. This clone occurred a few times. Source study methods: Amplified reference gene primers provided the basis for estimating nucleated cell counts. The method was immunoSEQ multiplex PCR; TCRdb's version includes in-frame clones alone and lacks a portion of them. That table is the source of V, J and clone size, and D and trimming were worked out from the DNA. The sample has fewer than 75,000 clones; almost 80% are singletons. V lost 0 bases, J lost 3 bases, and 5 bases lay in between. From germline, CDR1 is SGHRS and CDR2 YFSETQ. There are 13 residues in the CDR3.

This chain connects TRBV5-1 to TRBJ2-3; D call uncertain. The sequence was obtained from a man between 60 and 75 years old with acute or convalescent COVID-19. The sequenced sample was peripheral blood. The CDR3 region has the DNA TGCGCCAGCAGCTTGGAAACTACAGATACGCAGTATTTT. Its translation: CASSLETTDTQYF.